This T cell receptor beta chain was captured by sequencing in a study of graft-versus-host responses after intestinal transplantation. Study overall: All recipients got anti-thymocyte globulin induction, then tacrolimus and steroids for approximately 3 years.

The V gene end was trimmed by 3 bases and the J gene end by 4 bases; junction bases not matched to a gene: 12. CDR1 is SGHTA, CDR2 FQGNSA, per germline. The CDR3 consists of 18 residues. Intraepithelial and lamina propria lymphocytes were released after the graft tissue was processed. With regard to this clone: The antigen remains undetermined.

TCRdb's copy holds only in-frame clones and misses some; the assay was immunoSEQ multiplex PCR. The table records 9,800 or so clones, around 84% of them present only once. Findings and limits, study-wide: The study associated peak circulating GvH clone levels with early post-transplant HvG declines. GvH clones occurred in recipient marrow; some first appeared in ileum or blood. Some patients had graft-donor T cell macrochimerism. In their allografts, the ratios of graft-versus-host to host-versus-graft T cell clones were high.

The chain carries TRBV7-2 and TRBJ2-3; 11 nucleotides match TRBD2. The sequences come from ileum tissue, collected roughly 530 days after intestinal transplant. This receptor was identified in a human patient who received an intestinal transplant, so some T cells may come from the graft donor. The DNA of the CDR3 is TGTGCCAGCAGCTTTAGTGTGTTAGCGGGGGGGCAACCAGATACGCAGTATTTT. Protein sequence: CASSFSVLAGGQPDTQYF.